The next 4 T cell receptor beta chains were all read from a single sample in a study of blood T cell repertoires in COVID-19. Measured with immunoSEQ multiplex PCR; TCRdb has only the in-frame clones, and not every one. The sample has about 140,000 clones; roughly 90% are singletons. The sequencing sample was made of peripheral blood. The source is a man between 45 and 60 years old with active or convalescent COVID-19.

The chain recombines TRBV3-1 (or the pseudogene TRBV3-2) with TRBJ2-5, with 9 bases matching TRBD1. The CDR3 covers 15 residues. Losses at the gene ends were 3 bases for V and 3 bases for J; bases not matched to a gene: 5. CDR1 and CDR2 (germline): LGHDT, YNNKEL (reference sequence). For the CDR3, the DNA is TGTGCCAGCAGCCACGGGACAGGGAAGGAAGAGACCCAGTACTTC. Amino acids: CASSHGTGKEETQYF.

This clone has only a few counts. Other DNA sequences in the sample encode the same CDR3. CDR3 protein: CASSSGGFGYEQYF. In DNA form, the CDR3 reads TGTGCCAGCAGTTCAGGGGGCTTCGGCTACGAGCAGTACTTC. The chain couples TRBV28 to TRBJ2-7, with 8 bases lining up with TRBD1. The ends lost 4 bases at V and 3 bases at J; junction bases unmatched: 5. The CDR3 consists of 14 residues. Germline-derived CDR1 and CDR2 are MDHEN and SYDVKM.

This clone was detected only a few times. The rearrangement links TRBV27 to TRBJ2-7; unclear D gene. Germline-derived CDR1 and CDR2 are MNHEY and SMNVEV (reference sequence). Trimming took 2 bases from V and 0 from J, leaving 8 bases between them. This CDR3 contains 14 residues. The CDR3 spells CASSLKFSSYEQYF. The CDR3, as DNA: TGTGCCAGCAGTTTAAAGTTCAGCTCCTACGAGCAGTACTTC.

The rearrangement uses TRBV28 and TRBJ2-6, with D perhaps matching TRBD2 (6 bases). CDR1 is MDHEN, CDR2 SYDVKM, per germline. The ends were cut back, 5 bases at V and 2 bases at J, with 13 bases in the middle. The CDR3 consists of 16 residues. The CDR3: CASSPIGGAGANVLTF. For the CDR3, the DNA is TGTGCCAGCAGTCCTATCGGGGGAGCTGGGGCCAACGTCCTGACTTTC.